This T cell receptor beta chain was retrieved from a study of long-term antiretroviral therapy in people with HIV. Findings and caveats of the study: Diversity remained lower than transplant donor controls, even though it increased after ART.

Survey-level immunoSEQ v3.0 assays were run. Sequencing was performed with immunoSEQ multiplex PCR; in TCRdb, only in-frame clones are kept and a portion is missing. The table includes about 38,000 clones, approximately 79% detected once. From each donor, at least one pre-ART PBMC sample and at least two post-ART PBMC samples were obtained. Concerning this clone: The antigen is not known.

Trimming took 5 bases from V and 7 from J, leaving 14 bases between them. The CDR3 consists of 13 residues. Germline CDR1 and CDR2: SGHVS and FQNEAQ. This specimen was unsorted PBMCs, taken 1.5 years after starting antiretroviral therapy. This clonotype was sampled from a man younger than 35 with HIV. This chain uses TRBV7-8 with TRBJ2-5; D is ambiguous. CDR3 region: CASSPSHKSTQYF. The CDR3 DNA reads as TGTGCCAGCAGCCCAAGTCACAAGTCGACCCAGTACTTC.